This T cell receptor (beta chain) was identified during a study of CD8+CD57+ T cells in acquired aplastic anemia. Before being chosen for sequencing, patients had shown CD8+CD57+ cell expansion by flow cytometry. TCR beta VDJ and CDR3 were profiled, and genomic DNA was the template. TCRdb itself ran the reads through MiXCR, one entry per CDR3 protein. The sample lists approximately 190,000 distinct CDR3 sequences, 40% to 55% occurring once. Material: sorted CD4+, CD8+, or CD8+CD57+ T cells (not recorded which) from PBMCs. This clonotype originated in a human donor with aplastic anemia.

This CDR3 is CASSTRDRGQYEQYF. DNA of the CDR3: TGTGCCAGCAGCACCCGGGACAGGGGTCAGTACGAGCAGTACTTC. The chain is built from TRBV7-2 and TRBJ2-7; 10 nucleotides match TRBD1. V lost 5 bases to trimming and J lost 4 bases; unmatched junction nucleotides: 8. Germline CDR1 and CDR2: SGHTA and FQGNSA. The CDR3 extends over 15 amino acids.